This T cell receptor beta chain was captured in a study of tumor-infiltrating lymphocytes in primary liver carcinoma (TCRdb year 2017). General notes on the study: Five patients with histopathologically diagnosed primary liver carcinoma underwent surgical resection in China between November 2015 and 2016. Of the five patients, three men and two women aged 30 to 69 years, four had hepatocellular carcinoma and one had combined HCC and intrahepatic cholangiocarcinoma. The five patients had tumors staged T1-T3 N0M0, with maximum diameters ranging from roughly 4.2 to 11 cm. Each sample produced about 3.5 to 7.13 million productive TCRbeta reads, and read depth showed no significant difference between tissue types. The study combined TCRbeta repertoire sequencing, expression microarrays and whole-exome sequencing across five regions of each liver tumor, with adjacent normal tissue and blood. A total of roughly 35 specimens from 5 patients, comprising approximately 25 tumor regions, 5 adjacent noncancerous liver tissues and 5 peripheral blood samples, were covered by TCRbeta repertoire sequencing. Repertoires from technical replicates were highly reproducible, with mean shared-clone rates roughly 0.87 and correlation coefficients above 0.95. On the study overall, not on this receptor specifically: The top 250 clones accounted for a significantly greater share of the repertoire in tumors than in blood (p = 0.039). The study included only five patients, and the authors note findings should be validated in a larger study. Only the TCR beta chain was sequenced, so true repertoire diversity is likely underestimated because unpaired alpha chains were not captured. Consistent with antigen-driven expansion, pairs of tumor regions showed higher repertoire overlap (mean roughly 35%) than either tumor-adjacent pairs (approximately 17%) or tumor-blood pairs (around 14%). Since the samples were bulk and unsorted, there was no way to compare CD4+ and CD8+ T cell repertoires.

Using a constant-region primer and ProtoScript II reverse transcriptase, TCRbeta-specific cDNA was reverse-transcribed from approximately 0.5 ug total RNA. Construction of the TCRbeta libraries relied on three nested rounds of multiplex PCR, following a slightly modified ARM-PCR procedure. Each of the first two PCR rounds ran for about 10 cycles and used multiplex TRBV1-TRBV30 forward primers together with a Cbeta reverse primer. A final 25-cycle PCR with Deep VentR polymerase added sample barcodes and Illumina adapters. Amplicons of 200-500 bp were gel-purified with a QIAquick gel extraction kit before sequencing. TCRbeta amplicons were sequenced on an Illumina HiSeq 2500 with 250-bp paired-end reads. As for how the authors treated the data: Quality trimming of reads was performed with Trimmomatic v0.33, and paired reads were merged with FLASH v1.2.11 so that full CDR3 sequences could be recovered. V, D and J germline segments were assigned to the rearranged TCRbeta sequences using MiGEC v1.2.1b. Clonotype statistics and Shannon-Wiener diversity indices were computed with VDJtools v1.0.0. To reduce sampling bias, subsequent analyses other than the diversity analysis used only the 250 most abundant clonotypes in each sample. TCRdb took the public reads, trimmed them with fastp at Q25, ran MiXCR for clone calling and kept in-frame beta chains. Rows matching on CDR3 protein sequence are summarized as one entry with the most common DNA and genes. In this record, the V and J calls reflect TCRdb's handling and not the investigators' own analysis. Within this sample are approximately 330,000 distinct CDR3 sequences, with about 61% of them counted one time only. Jointly, the top ten make up roughly 6% of the sample.

Blood RNA was extracted from unsorted whole blood with TRIzol reagent; germline DNA came from the DNeasy Blood & Tissue kit. Patients had chronic HBV infection and were treatment-naive at sampling. Before surgery, four milliliters of peripheral blood were collected into K2EDTA tubes. In regard to this clonotype: Its binding antigen is unknown. One end of the junction varies from germline; a read error may be responsible.

From the cysteine through the phenylalanine, the CDR3 covers 15 amino acids. Only the CDR3 DNA is retained, 45 bases long and in frame from the first base. CDR1 SGHAT and CDR2 FQNNGV are derived from the germline V gene. This sequence originates from a man aged 40-55 years with primary liver carcinoma and hepatitis B virus infection. The sequenced sample was peripheral blood. The chain joins TRBV11-2 to TRBJ2-2, with TRBD2 tentatively as D gene (5 bases match). The CDR3 is CASSLFGLNTGELCF. The nucleotide sequence is given as TGTGCCAGCAGCTTATTTGGCCTAAACACCGGGGAGCTGTGTTTT.